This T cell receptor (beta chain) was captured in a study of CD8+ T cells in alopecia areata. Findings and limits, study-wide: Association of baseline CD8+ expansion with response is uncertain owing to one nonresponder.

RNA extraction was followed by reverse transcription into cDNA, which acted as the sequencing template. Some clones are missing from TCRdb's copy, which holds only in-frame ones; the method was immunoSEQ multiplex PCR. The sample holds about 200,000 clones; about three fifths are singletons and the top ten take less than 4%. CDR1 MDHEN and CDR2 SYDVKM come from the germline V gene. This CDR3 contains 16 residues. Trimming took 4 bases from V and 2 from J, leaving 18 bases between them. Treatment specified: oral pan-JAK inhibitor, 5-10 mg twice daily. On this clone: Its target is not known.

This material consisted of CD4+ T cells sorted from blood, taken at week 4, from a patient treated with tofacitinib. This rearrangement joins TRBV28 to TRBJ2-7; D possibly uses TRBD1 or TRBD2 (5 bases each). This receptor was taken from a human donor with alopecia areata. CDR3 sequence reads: CASSSTGAGTAYEQYF. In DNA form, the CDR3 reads TGTGCCAGCAGTTCTACCGGGGCCGGGACGGCCTACGAGCAGTACTTC.